The entry below gives a single T cell receptor beta chain sequence along with its context. The target antigen is unknown. Researchers attached unique molecular identifiers to individual cDNA molecules. A single record per CDR3 protein comes from TCRdb applying MiXCR to the 5' RACE reads. The sample yields about 72,000 distinct CDR3 sequences, around 10% seen once. This sample was included in a study of early T cells in non-severe SARS-CoV-2 infection. Study-level points and caveats: Matching against VDJdb likely underestimated virus-specific expansions, favoring anti-spike CD8.

V was shortened by 5 bases and J by 6 bases, with 17 bases between the two germline ends. CDR1 is SGHRS and CDR2 is YFSETQ in the germline V gene. The CDR3 is 14 residues long. The source of this sequence is an adult who was a healthcare worker with PCR-confirmed SARS-CoV-2 infection or an uninfected control (not recorded which). Sequences were derived from whole blood, sampled at baseline. V and J are TRBV5-1 and TRBJ1-1; D is uncertain. The CDR3 sequence: CASSPQADGAEAFF. The CDR3, as DNA: TGCGCCAGCAGTCCGCAAGCTGACGGGGCTGAAGCTTTCTTT.